This entry lists 14 T cell receptor beta chains sequenced from one sample in a study of shared clonotypes between healthy human individuals. Method: immunoSEQ multiplex PCR; TCRdb's copy keeps in-frame clones and lacks some. Among roughly 640,000 clones listed, around 97% were seen once. The sample comprised naive CD4+ T cells sorted from blood. Noted subset: CD45RA+ positively selected. These TCRs come from a woman aged 30 to 39 in good health.

The chain carries TRBV28 and TRBJ2-3, with 10 bases lining up with TRBD2. CDR3 length equals 15 residues. CDR1 is MDHEN and CDR2 is SYDVKM in the germline V gene. Trimming at V came to 3 bases and at J to 5 bases, leaving 5 bases not matched to a gene. The CDR3 is CASSFPSGSVDTQYF. CDR3 in DNA: TGTGCCAGCAGTTTCCCTAGCGGGAGCGTAGATACGCAGTATTTT.

The chain links TRBV6-1 to TRBJ1-3, with D uncertain. This CDR3 comprises 15 residues. With 6 bases removed from V and 4 bases from J, the gap between germline ends came to 16 bases. Germline CDR1 reads MNHNS; CDR2 reads SASEGT. CDR3 sequence (DNA): TGTGCCAGCAGGGCTCTTCTGTCGGAAGGAAACACCATATATTTT. This sequence encodes CASRALLSEGNTIYF.

The rearrangement uses TRBV9 and TRBJ2-5; weak D call: TRBD2 (6 bases). Germline V gene sequence: CDR1 SGDLS, CDR2 YYNGEE. The CDR3 has 14 residues. With 4 bases removed from V and 4 bases from J, the gap between germline ends came to 14 bases. The CDR3 DNA is TGTGCCAGCAGCACCCAGTCCGGGGGAGAGACCCAGTACTTC. Translating gives CASSTQSGGETQYF.

This clone was counted once. The chain links TRBV28 to TRBJ2-1; D gene ambiguous. CDR3 length: 15 amino acids. Germline V gene data show CDR1 as MDHEN and CDR2 as SYDVKM. The V end was cut by 2 bases, the J end by 8 bases, with 16 bases between. CDR3 DNA: TGTGCCAGCAGTTTAAATCCTTCGCGACCCGATGAGCAGTTCTTC. Translation gives CASSLNPSRPDEQFF.

This chain joins TRBV6-6 and TRBJ2-1; perhaps TRBD1 as D (5 bases). The V gene lost 3 bases and the J gene lost 8 bases, with 14 bases spanning the gap. The CDR3 is 14 amino acids. CDR1 MNHNY and CDR2 SVGAGI come from the germline V gene (reference sequence). CDR3 sequence (DNA): TGTGCCAGCAGTTATGAGGCAGGGTGGGATGAGCAGTTCTTC. Translated, it gives CASSYEAGWDEQFF.

The DNA of the CDR3 is TGTGCCAGCAGCTTGGGGGGCAGCAACATTGGCTACACCTTC. It specifies CASSLGGSNIGYTF. The genes are TRBV5-8 and TRBJ1-2, with D tentatively TRBD1 (5 bases). The CDR3 sequence is 14 residues long. Trimming took 0 bases from V and 7 from J, leaving 13 bases between them. CDR1 and CDR2 from the germline V gene are SGHTS and YDEGEE.

As concerns this clone: An end of the junction does not agree with germline; a read error may underlie this. V and J are TRBV28 and TRBJ2-7, with TRBD2 as a possible D gene (6 bases). This CDR3 is 13 amino acids long. CDR1 and CDR2 from the germline V gene are MDHEN and SYDVKM. As DNA, the CDR3 is TGTGCCAGCAGTTTTCGAAAGCGGCGGGATTTGGATTTC. It translates to CASSFRKRRDLDF.

This clone has a handful of counts. The sample carries other DNA sequences with the same CDR3. The J gene is TRBJ1-1, the V gene TRBV28; no clear D gene. Germline CDR1 and CDR2: MDHEN and SYDVKM. The CDR3 extends over 12 amino acids. Trimming removed 3 bases from V and 0 bases from J, with 2 bases in between. In nucleotides, the CDR3 is TGTGCCAGCAGTTTGATGAACACTGAAGCTTTCTTT. It yields the protein CASSLMNTEAFF.

The chain couples TRBV5-1 to TRBJ1-5, with D possibly matching TRBD1 (6 bases). The CDR3 length is 16 residues. The germline V and J ends were trimmed by 0 bases and 3 bases, with 13 bases remaining between them. The V gene's germline CDR1 is SGHRS and CDR2 YFSETQ. CDR3: CASSLGPGGSNQPQHF. CDR3 nucleotides: TGCGCCAGCAGCTTGGGGCCCGGGGGCTCCAATCAGCCCCAGCATTTT. The complete variable domain, with remaining parts taken from reference TRBV5-1 and TRBJ1-5, reads KAGVTQTPRYLIKTRGQQVTLSCSPISGHRSVSWYQQTPGQGLQFLFEYFSETQRNKGNFPGRFSGRQFSNSRSEMNVSTLELGDSALYLCASSLGPGGSNQPQHFGDGTRLSIL.

The gene calls are TRBV28 and TRBJ1-2; 7 bases align to TRBD1. The CDR3 loop spans 13 amino acids. V lost 6 bases and J lost 5; bases outside the gene matches: 6. Germline CDR1 MDHEN, CDR2 SYDVKM. The chain's CDR3 is CASSIDRDYGYTF. The CDR3 DNA is TGTGCCAGCAGCATAGACAGGGATTATGGCTACACCTTC.

This clone was detected once. The chain couples TRBV28 to TRBJ1-5; D is unclear. Trimming shortened V by 4 bases and J by 5 bases, and 18 bases separated the two germline ends. The length of the CDR3 is 16 residues. Looked up from germline, CDR1 is MDHEN and CDR2 is SYDVKM. The CDR3 loop is CASSSPLGASYQPQHF. CDR3 bases: TGTGCCAGCAGTTCCCCTCTGGGAGCCTCTTATCAGCCCCAGCATTTT. Full variable domain (rest looked up from reference TRBV28 and TRBJ1-5): DVKVTQSSRYLVKRTGEKVFLECVQDMDHENMFWYRQDPGLGLRLIYFSYDVKMKEKGDIPEGYSVSREKKERFSLILESASTNQTSMYLCASSSPLGASYQPQHFGDGTRLSIL.

The J gene is TRBJ2-2, the V gene TRBV27, with D possibly being TRBD2 (5 bases). This CDR3 has 15 amino acids. The V end was cut by 5 bases, the J end by 2 bases, with 12 bases between. Germline V gene sequence: CDR1 MNHEY, CDR2 SMNVEV (reference sequence). CDR3 amino acids: CASSTGGFNTGELFF. The DNA for the CDR3 is TGTGCCAGCAGTACCGGCGGGTTTAACACCGGGGAGCTGTTTTTT.

The chain combines TRBV28 with TRBJ1-2; no definite D call. The CDR3 is made up of 14 amino acids. Trimming cost V 2 bases and J 2 bases, with 9 bases left between them. Per germline, CDR1 MDHEN and CDR2 SYDVKM. CDR3 amino acids: CASSLGAVNYGYTF. As DNA, the CDR3 is TGTGCCAGCAGTTTAGGCGCGGTGAACTATGGCTACACCTTC.

The genes are TRBV10-3 and TRBJ2-3; 7 bases are a match to TRBD1. Germline-derived CDR1 and CDR2 are ENHRY and SYGVKD. Trimming removed 6 bases from V and 4 bases from J; junction bases left unmatched: 4. The CDR3 runs to 13 residues. The CDR3: CAIRHRGPDTQYF. As DNA, the CDR3 is TGTGCCATCAGGCACAGGGGACCAGATACGCAGTATTTT.